This record looks at one T cell receptor (beta chain) sequence and its context. Its cognate antigen is unknown. Constant-region reverse primers amplified full-length variable regions, followed by semi-nested Nested Universal Primer A PCR. TCRdb fed the 5' RACE reads into MiXCR, producing one record per CDR3 protein. The sample holds 6,500 to 9,000 distinct CDR3 sequences, about two thirds seen once. Study-wide results and caveats: In terms of TCR gene usage, tumor memory CD4+ T cells clustered together with blood and lymph node memory CD4+ cells, as well as with lymph node naive CD4+ cells.

The CDR3 is 15 amino acids. After removal of 6 bases from V and 2 bases from J, the junction contained 10 bases not matched to a gene. From germline, CDR1 is SGHRS and CDR2 YFSETQ. V and J are TRBV5-1 and TRBJ2-5; the match to TRBD1 covers 7 bases. The sequenced sample consisted of tumor-infiltrating naive CD4+ T cells sorted from the breast tumor. Noted subset: naive CD4+ T cells, CD4+CD45RA+CD25-. The TCR originated in a female donor with breast cancer. In DNA, the CDR3 is TGCGCCAGCAACCCTACGGGACAGAAACAAGAGACCCAGTACTTC. Its protein is CASNPTGQKQETQYF. Filled out from reference TRBV5-1 and TRBJ2-5, the complete variable domain reads KAGVTQTPRYLIKTRGQQVTLSCSPISGHRSVSWYQQTPGQGLQFLFEYFSETQRNKGNFPGRFSGRQFSNSRSEMNVSTLELGDSALYLCASNPTGQKQETQYFGPGTRLLVL.